This record looks at one T cell receptor beta chain sequence and its context. The antigen is not known. Unmatched junction bases numbered 11, after V lost 4 bases and J lost 2 bases. Germline CDR1 is MGHDK and CDR2 is SYGVNS. This CDR3 is 16 amino acids long. This sample stems from a study of T cell responses to AZD1222 COVID-19 vaccine. Whole-study results and caveats: The study sampled repertoires only after the peak T cell response. Seropositive at baseline were only a handful of AZD1222 recipients. Unmutated regions of variants are reportedly targeted by nearly half of spike-specific TCRs.

The repertoire was sequenced with immunoSEQ multiplex PCR; TCRdb's copy has only in-frame clones and lacks some. Here the sample spans around 180,000 clones, about 94% being singletons. The sample was peripheral blood, taken on day 0 of AZD1222 vaccination. This receptor was taken from an adult in good health. The chain recombines TRBV25-1 with TRBJ2-7; 7 bases map to TRBD1. In nucleotides, the CDR3 is TGTGCCAGCAGTGTACTTCGACAGGGTGCCGCCTACGAGCAGTACTTC. This encodes CASSVLRQGAAYEQYF.